This record covers a single T cell receptor (beta chain). This clonotype was seen a few times. This receptor's antigen is unknown. Per-base quality was not reported, and no clone a single base away is much larger than it. Library generation was performed with PCR. For sequencing, an Illumina HiSeq 2500 was employed. TCR library preparation used molecular barcoding, with unique molecular identifiers applied to normalize quantification of the TCRbeta repertoire. TCRdb trimmed public reads at Q25 via fastp, called clones via MiXCR and kept in-frame beta chains. CDR3 protein sequences are deduplicated, and each keeps its most common genes and DNA. This sample holds about 250,000 distinct CDR3 sequences; roughly a quarter were observed only once. The ten largest clones take up about 5% of the sample. The sample comes from a study of T-cell reconstitution after alpha-beta-depleted transplantation in children (dated by TCRdb to the mid-2010s). As for the study more broadly: Using TCR repertoire profiling, the study quantitatively followed how T-cell immune reconstitution unfolded in children after TCRalphabeta/CD19-depleted allogeneic hematopoietic cell transplantation. The investigation overall reported the following: In some patients, high TCRbeta diversity at day 60 was attributed to recipient T cells and intrathymic progenitors that had survived conditioning. The frequencies of hyperexpanded clones fell over the following months, and after one year, T-cell counts and TCRbeta diversity were mostly attributed to newly produced T cells. Apparently early alphabetaT-cell count recovery about two months after transplant reportedly relied on only several hundred rapidly expanded clones derived from non-depleted graft cells.

The treatment or condition label for this specimen denotes: allogeneic hematopoietic cell transplantation with graft depleted of TCRalphabeta T cells and CD19 B cells. Transplant recipients were children who received TCRalphabeta/CD19-depleted allogeneic hematopoietic cell grafts. Based on the germline V gene, the CDR1 and CDR2 sequences are KGHSH and LQKENI. The CDR3, cysteine through phenylalanine, is 15 amino acids long. Kept here is only the CDR3 DNA, which spans 45 bases and is read in frame from base 1. Relative to germline, V is 3 bases shorter and J is 0 bases shorter, with 12 bases between their ends.

The chain links TRBV18 with TRBJ2-7; D gene: possibly TRBD2, on 6 matching bases. This TCR was recovered from a female patient aged 2-9 years who had a stem cell transplant for congenital amegakaryocytic thrombocytopenia, so the T cells may come from the graft donor. The sequences come from PBMCs, mostly from graft donor cells, collected 360 days after TCRalphabeta/CD19-depleted stem cell transplant. The sequence in DNA is TGTGCCAGCTCACCGTCGGGGGTGGACTCCTACGAGCAGTACTTC. Translated, it reads CASSPSGVDSYEQYF.